One T cell receptor (beta chain) is described in this entry. What antigen it recognizes has not been identified. One base away there is no much larger clone; base qualities are not given. TCRbeta CDR3 regions were amplified from genomic DNA by means of the immunoSEQ Assay, a bias-controlled multiplex PCR. The authors' pipeline ran thus. Within the assay, amplification of reference gene primers was used to estimate how many nucleated cells each sample contained. To quantify the absolute abundance of each unique TCRbeta CDR3 rearrangement, sequence reads were collapsed and filtered. For each sample, productive Simpson clonality was calculated as the square root of Simpson's diversity index over productive rearrangements. TCRdb retrieved this table from immuneACCESS and kept in-frame rearrangements only. Not all clones are present; in checked studies, unresolved V genes account for under half, and no reason is known for the remainder. The V and J calls and clone size are taken from that table; D and trimming were inferred from the DNA. This sample has under 300,000 clones in its table, and about nine tenths of those were observed once. Clones ranked in the top ten supply about 3% of the sample.

Whole blood was collected in K2EDTA tubes by collaborating institutions according to the institutions' own protocols. For TCRbeta analysis, collaborators shipped samples as frozen whole blood, isolated PBMCs, or DNA extracted from either of those sample types. This sample was taken from a study of blood T cell repertoires in COVID-19 (dated by TCRdb to the early 2020s). About the investigation overall: Samples covering the acute and convalescent phases of COVID-19 were provided by collaborators in the United States, Italy and Spain. The sample metadata nearly always contained a de-identified subject ID, COVID-19 status, age in years and sex. Samples came from the ongoing ImmuneRACE study (first 160 participants) plus 1,254 subjects from 6 global collaborators. Deeply sampled blood TCRbeta repertoires from subjects exposed to, actively infected with, or recovered from COVID-19 were included in the dataset. The prospective study material was composed of cDNA or gDNA derived from T cells, B-cell-depleted T cells, or PBMCs. Where HLA class I and class II types were available, the types were taken from metadata supplied by the sample provider, not from assay-based typing. The repertoires were released in a freely available public database intended as a resource for research on the immune response to SARS-CoV-2.

General findings and caveats noted by the study authors: The amount of clinical and demographic metadata varied by source and participant and was provided uncurated.

The CDR3, from cysteine to phenylalanine, totals 15 residues. The CDR3 DNA has 45 bases and is translated from base 1. V is cut back by 1 base and J by 6 bases, with 3 bases in the junction unmatched. CDR1 and CDR2, looked up from the germline V gene, are KGHSH and LQKENI. The chain was built from TRBV18 and TRBJ2-1, with 10 bases in between that match TRBD2. The sample comprised peripheral blood. The clonotype originates from a woman aged 30 to 39 with active or convalescent COVID-19. The bases read TGTGCCAGCTCACCACTCCAGCGGGGGGGCAATGAGCAGTTCTTC. It is translated as CASSPLQRGGNEQFF.